The entry below describes one T cell receptor (beta chain). Germline V gives CDR1 LNHDA, CDR2 SQIVND (reference sequence). The V and J ends lost 6 bases and 2 bases respectively, with 10 bases between them. The CDR3 covers 13 residues. This sample was included in a study of response to subunit inactivated influenza vaccine. TCRdb re-called the RT-PCR reads through MiXCR, storing one row per CDR3 protein. This sample has about 650,000 distinct CDR3 sequences; roughly 15% occur once, and the top ten carry 7.5% to 8%. The sequencing used PBMCs from blood, collected 14 to 15 days before vaccination. This receptor was taken from a man aged 45-65 years who received an inactivated influenza vaccine. The chain couples TRBV19 to TRBJ2-5, with D perhaps TRBD1 (5 bases). CDR3 residues: CASRMTAQETQYF. The CDR3 region has the DNA TGTGCCAGTAGGATGACAGCACAAGAGACCCAGTACTTC.